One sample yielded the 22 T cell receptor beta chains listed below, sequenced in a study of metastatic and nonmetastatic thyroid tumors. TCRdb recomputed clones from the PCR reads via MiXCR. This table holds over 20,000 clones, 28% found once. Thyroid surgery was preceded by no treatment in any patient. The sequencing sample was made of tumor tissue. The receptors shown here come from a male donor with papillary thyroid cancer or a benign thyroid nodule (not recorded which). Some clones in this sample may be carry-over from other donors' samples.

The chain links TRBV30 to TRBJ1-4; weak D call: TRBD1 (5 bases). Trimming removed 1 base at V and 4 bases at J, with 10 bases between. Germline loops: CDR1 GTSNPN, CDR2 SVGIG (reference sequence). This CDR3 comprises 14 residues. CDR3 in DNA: TGTGCCTGGAGTGGGGGACTGGGTAATGAAAAACTGTTTTTT. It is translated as CAWSGGLGNEKLFF.

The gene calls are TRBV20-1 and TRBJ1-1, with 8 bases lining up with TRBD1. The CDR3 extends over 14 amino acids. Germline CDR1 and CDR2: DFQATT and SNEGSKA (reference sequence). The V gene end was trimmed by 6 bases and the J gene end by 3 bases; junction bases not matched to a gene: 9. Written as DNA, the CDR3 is TGCAGTGCCCGACCCGGGACAGGTGACACTGAAGCTTTCTTT. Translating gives CSARPGTGDTEAFF.

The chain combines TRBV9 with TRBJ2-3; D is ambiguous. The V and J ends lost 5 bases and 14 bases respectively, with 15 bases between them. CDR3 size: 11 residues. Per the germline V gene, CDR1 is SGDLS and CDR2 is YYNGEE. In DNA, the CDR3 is TGTGCCAGCAGTGACCCGAAAGGGCTGTATTTT. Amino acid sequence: CASSDPKGLYF.

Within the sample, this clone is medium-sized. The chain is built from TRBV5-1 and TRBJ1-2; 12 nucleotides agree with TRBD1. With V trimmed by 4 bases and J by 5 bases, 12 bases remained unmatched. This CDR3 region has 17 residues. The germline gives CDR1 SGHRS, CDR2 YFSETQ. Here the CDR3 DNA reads TGCGCCAGCAGCCCGGGACAGGGGGCGAGTACCGATTATGGCTACACCTTC. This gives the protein CASSPGQGASTDYGYTF.

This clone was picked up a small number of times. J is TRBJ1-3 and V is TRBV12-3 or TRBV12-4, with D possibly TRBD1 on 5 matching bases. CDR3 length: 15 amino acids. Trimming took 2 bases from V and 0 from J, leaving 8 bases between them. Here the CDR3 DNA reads TGTGCCAGCAGTTTATTTGGGGGCTCTGGAAACACCATATATTTT. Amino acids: CASSLFGGSGNTIYF.

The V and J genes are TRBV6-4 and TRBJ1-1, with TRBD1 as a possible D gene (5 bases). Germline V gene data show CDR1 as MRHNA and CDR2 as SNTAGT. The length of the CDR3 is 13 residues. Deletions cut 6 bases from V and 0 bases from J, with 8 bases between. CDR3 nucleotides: TGTGCCAGCAGACGACAGATGAACACTGAAGCTTTCTTT. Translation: CASRRQMNTEAFF.

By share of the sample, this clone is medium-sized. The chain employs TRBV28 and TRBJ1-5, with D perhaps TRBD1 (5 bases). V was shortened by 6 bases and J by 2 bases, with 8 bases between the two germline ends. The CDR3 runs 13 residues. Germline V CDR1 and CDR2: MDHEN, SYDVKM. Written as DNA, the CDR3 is TGTGCCAGCAGGACAGTAGGCAATCAGCCCCAGCATTTT. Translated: CASRTVGNQPQHF.

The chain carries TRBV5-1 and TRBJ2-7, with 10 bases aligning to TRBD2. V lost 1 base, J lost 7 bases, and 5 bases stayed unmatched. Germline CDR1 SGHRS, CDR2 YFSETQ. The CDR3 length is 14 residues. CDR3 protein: CASSLSSGGLEQYF. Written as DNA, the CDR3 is TGCGCCAGCAGCTTGTCTAGCGGGGGCTTAGAGCAGTACTTC.

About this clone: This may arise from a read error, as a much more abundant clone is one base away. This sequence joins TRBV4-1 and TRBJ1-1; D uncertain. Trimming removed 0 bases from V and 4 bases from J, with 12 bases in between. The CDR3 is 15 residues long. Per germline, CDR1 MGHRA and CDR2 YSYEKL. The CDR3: CASSQEGGLSTEAFF. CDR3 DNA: TGCGCCAGCAGCCAAGAAGGAGGACTGAGCACTGAAGCTTTCTTT.

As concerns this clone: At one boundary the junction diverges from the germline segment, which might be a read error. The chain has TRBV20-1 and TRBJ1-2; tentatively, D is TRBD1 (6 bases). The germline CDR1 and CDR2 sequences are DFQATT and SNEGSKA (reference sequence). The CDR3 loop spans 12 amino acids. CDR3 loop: CSGPDSNYGYAF. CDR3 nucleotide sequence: TGCAGTGGACCGGACAGTAACTATGGCTACGCCTTC.

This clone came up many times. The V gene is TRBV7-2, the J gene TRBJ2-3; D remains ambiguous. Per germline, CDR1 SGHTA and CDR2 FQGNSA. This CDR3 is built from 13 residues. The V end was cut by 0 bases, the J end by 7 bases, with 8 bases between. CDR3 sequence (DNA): TGTGCCAGCAGCTTAGCGGACGCGAATACGCAGTATTTT. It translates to CASSLADANTQYF.

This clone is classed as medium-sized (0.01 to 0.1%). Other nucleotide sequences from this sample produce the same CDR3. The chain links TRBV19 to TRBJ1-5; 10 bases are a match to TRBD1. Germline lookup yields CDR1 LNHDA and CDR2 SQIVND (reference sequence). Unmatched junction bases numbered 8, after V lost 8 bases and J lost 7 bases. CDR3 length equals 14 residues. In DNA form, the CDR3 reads TGTGCCAGTTCAGAGACAGGGGGCGGGCAGCCCCAGCATTTT. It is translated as CASSETGGGQPQHF.

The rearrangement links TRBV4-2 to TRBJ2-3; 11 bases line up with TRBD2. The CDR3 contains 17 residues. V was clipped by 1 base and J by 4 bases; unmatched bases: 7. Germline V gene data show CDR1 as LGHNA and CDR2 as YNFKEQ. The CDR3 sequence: CASSQVTSGRWADTQYF. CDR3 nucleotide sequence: TGTGCCAGCAGCCAAGTTACTAGCGGGAGATGGGCAGATACGCAGTATTTT.

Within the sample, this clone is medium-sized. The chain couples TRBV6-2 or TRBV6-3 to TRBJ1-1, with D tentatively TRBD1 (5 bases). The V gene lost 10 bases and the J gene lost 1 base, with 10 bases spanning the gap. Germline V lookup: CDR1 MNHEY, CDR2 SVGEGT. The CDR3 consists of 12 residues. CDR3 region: CATKRGNTEAFF. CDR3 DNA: TGTGCCACCAAGAGGGGGAACACTGAAGCTTTCTTT.

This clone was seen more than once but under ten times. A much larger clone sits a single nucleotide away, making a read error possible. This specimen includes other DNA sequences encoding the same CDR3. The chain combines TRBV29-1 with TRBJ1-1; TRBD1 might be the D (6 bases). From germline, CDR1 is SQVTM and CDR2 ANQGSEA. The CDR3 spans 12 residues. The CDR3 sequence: CSGQGGATEAFF. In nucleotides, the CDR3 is TGCAGCGGTCAAGGGGGGGCCACTGAGGCTTTCTTT.

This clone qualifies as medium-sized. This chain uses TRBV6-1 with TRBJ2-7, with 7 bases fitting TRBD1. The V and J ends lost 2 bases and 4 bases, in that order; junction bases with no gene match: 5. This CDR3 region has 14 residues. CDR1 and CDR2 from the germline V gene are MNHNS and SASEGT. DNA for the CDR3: TGTGCCAGCAGTGAAATCCCGGGACAGTACGAGCAGTACTTC. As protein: CASSEIPGQYEQYF.

The CDR3 nucleotides read TGTGCCAGCATCGTAGCGGGGGCTTTCACAGATACGCAGTATTTT. Its protein product is CASIVAGAFTDTQYF. The V call is TRBV28, the J call TRBJ2-3, with 9 bases matching TRBD2. CDR1 is MDHEN and CDR2 is SYDVKM in the germline V gene. With V trimmed by 7 bases and J by 2 bases, 7 bases remained unmatched. The CDR3 extends over 15 amino acids.

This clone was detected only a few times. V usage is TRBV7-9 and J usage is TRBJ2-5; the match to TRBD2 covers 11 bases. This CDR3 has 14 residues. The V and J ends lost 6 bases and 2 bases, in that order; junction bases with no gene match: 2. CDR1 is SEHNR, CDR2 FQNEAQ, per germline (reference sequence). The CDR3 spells CASRGLADQETQYF. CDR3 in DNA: TGTGCCAGCAGGGGACTAGCGGATCAAGAGACCCAGTACTTC.

CDR3 sequence (DNA): TGTGCCAGCAGCTTAGACCGAGGATCACCCCTCCACTTT. Protein: CASSLDRGSPLHF. V gene TRBV11-3 combines with J gene TRBJ1-6; D gene uncertain. The CDR3 has 13 amino acids. Germline V gene lookup returns CDR1 SGHNT and CDR2 YENEEA. Trimming pared 0 bases from V and 10 bases from J, leaving 7 bases between.

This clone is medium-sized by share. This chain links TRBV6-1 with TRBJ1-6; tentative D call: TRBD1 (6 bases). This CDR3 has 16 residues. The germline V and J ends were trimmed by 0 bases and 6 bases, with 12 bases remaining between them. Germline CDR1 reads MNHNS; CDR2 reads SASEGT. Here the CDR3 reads CASSEATGSGNSPLHF. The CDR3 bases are TGTGCCAGCAGTGAAGCTACAGGGTCGGGTAATTCACCCCTCCACTTT.

The CDR3 region is CASSLWEGTAGDEKLFF. CDR3 DNA sequence: TGTGCCAGCAGCTTGTGGGAAGGGACCGCAGGGGATGAAAAACTGTTTTTT. The V and J genes are TRBV5-8 and TRBJ1-4, with a tentative D call TRBD1 (6 bases). This CDR3 spans 17 amino acids. V was trimmed by 1 base and J by 6 bases, leaving 19 bases between them. Germline-derived CDR1 and CDR2 are SGHTS and YDEGEE.

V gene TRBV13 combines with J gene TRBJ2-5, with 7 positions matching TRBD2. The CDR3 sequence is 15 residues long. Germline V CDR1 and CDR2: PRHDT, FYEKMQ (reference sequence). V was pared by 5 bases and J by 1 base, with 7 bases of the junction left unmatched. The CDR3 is CASSHRGELQETQYF. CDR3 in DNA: TGTGCCAGCAGCCATCGGGGGGAACTCCAAGAGACCCAGTACTTC. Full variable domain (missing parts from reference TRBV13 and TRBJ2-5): AAGVIQSPRHLIKEKRETATLKCYPIPRHDTVYWYQQGPGQDPQFLISFYEKMQSDKGSIPDRFSAQQFSDYHSELNMSSLELGDSALYFCASSHRGELQETQYFGPGTRLLVL.